This T cell receptor (beta chain) emerged from a study of CD8 T cells in acute hepatitis C reinfection. Time point described: naive CD8 control sorted from an acute-time-point sample. Sequenced by immunoSEQ multiplex PCR; TCRdb stores in-frame clones only, minus some. This table has more than 35,000 clones, around nine tenths appearing once. Points on this clone: The antigen is unknown. Other DNA variants within this sample encode the same CDR3.

Study results and caveats: No group differed significantly in the high NS3-1073 repertoire diversity.

The sample comprised naive CD8+ T cells from PBMCs. This TCR derives from a man in his thirties or forties with chronic hepatitis C.

The chain's CDR3 is CASSAGDFGTEAFF. CDR3 bases: TGTGCCAGCAGCGCAGGGGATTTCGGCACTGAAGCTTTCTTT. The V gene is TRBV9, the J gene TRBJ1-1, with D possibly being TRBD1 (6 bases). V was pared by 3 bases and J by 4 bases, with 13 bases between. This CDR3 has 14 residues. Germline CDR1 is SGDLS and CDR2 is YYNGEE.